In this sample, the clone carrying this TCR beta chain turned up once. The CDR3 spans 14 residues. Trimming removed 4 bases from V and 3 bases from J, with 13 bases in between. Germline V CDR1 and CDR2: SGHAT, FQNNGV. Profiling relied on immunoSEQ multiplex PCR, and the TCRdb table lists in-frame clones only, not all of them. The data show about 460,000 clones, with 75% to 80% seen just once and more than 10% held by the top ten. The data were obtained in a study of shared clonotypes between healthy human individuals. The TCR comes from a woman between 40 and 50 years old in good health. Some clones in this sample may be carry-over from other donors' samples. Specimen: PBMCs. The chain recombines TRBV11-2 with TRBJ2-7; perhaps TRBD1 as D (5 bases). The DNA for the CDR3 is TGTGCCAGCAGCTCTTCCGTAGGGGACTACGAGCAGTACTTC. Protein product: CASSSSVGDYEQYF.